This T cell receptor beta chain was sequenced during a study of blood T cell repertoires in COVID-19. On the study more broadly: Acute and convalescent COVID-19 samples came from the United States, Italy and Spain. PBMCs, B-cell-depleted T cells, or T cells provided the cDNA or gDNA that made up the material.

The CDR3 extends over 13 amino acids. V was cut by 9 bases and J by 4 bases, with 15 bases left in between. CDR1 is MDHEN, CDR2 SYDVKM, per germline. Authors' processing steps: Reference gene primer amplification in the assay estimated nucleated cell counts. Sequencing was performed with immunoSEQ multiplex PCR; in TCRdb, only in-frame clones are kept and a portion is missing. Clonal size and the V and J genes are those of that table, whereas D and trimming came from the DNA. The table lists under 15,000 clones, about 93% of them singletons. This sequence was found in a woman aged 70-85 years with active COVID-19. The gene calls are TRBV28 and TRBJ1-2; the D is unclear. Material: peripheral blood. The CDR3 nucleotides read TGTGCCAGTCAGATTGTTGGAGTCTATGGCTACACCTTC. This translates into CASQIVGVYGYTF.